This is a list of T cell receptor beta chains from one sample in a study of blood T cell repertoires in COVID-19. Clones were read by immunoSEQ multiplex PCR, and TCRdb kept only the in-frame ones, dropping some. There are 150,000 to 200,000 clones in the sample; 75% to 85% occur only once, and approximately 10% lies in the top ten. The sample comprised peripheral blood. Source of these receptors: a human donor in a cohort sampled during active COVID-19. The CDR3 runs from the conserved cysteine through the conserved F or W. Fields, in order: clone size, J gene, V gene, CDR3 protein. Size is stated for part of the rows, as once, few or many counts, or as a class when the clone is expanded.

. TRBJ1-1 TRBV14 CASSHIGQGNTEAFF
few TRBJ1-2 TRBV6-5 CASSYGDRMIF
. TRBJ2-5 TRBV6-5 CASSYEPSGRQETQYF
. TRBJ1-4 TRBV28 CASRGGRQPNEKLFF
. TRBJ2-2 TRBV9 CASSVGFSGSTGELFF
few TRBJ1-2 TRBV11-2 CASSPGLNYGYTF
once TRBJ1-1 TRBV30 CAWSKGTEAFF
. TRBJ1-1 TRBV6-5 CASRRPDQARAFF
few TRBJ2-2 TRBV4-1 CASSSGSYTGELFF
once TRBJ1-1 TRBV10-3 CAISPGQGPEAFF
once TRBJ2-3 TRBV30 CAWSDTVHTQYF
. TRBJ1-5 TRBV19 CASSIRGARQPQHF
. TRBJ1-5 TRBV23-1 CARGQINQPQHF
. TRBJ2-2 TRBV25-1 CASSPRETGELFF
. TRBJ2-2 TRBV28 CASSSTGTGISSTGELFF
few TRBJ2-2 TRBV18 CASSPPVAGADTGELFF
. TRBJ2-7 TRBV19 CASSIGSGRAYEQYF
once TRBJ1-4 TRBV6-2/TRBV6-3 CASSYIGAAGEKLFF
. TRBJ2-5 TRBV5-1 CASTGQEETQYF
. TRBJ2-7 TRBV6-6 CASYAVSGSQSYEQYF
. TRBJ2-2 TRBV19 CASTGANTGELFF
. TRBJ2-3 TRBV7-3 CASSLAPGSTDTQYF
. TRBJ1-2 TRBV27 CASSLRGSGGYTF
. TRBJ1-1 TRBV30 CAWSRVPREAFF
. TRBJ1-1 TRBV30 CAWSVGVKAEAFF
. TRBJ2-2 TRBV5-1 CASSSGTPSGELIKNTGELFF
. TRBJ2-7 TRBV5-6 CASSLRDRGEQYF
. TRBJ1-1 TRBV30 CARLGPNTEAFF
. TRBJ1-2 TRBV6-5 CASTNAGRNYGYTF
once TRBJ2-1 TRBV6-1 CASSATRGTEGGSYNEQFF
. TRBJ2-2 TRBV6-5 CASSYYGVNTGELFF
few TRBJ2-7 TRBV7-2 CASNPDRRPGEQYF
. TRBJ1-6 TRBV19 CASRIQGNSYNSPLHF